These T cell receptor beta chains were read from a single sample in a study of siplizumab effects on memory and regulatory T cells. Here immunoSEQ multiplex PCR was the method, and the copy in TCRdb shows in-frame clones only, minus some. The table includes 110,000 or so clones, about 92% detected once. Sequenced: CD4+ T cells sorted from blood. The receptors were sampled from a human donor in good health. Both conserved end residues are part of each CDR3. The D gene is left open where the match is weak. Rows may omit the clone size; those that give it use once, few, many or a size class.

j_call: TRBJ2-2; v_call: TRBV19; d_call: NA; clone_size: NA; cdr3_aa: CASSIAQGGTGELFF; cdr3_nt: TGTGCCAGTAGTATAGCCCAGGGGGGCACCGGGGAGCTGTTTTTT
j_call: TRBJ1-3; v_call: TRBV9; d_call: NA; clone_size: NA; cdr3_aa: CASRSGGHGNTIYF; cdr3_nt: TGTGCCAGCAGGAGTGGGGGGCATGGAAACACCATATATTTT
j_call: TRBJ2-7; v_call: TRBV19; d_call: TRBD2; clone_size: NA; cdr3_aa: CASSRLAGRNSYEQYF; cdr3_nt: TGTGCCAGTAGTAGACTAGCGGGAAGAAACTCCTACGAGCAGTACTTC
j_call: TRBJ1-3; v_call: TRBV6-1; d_call: NA; clone_size: NA; cdr3_aa: CATRTNLNGNTIYF; cdr3_nt: TGTGCTACCAGGACCAACCTAAATGGAAACACCATATATTTT
j_call: TRBJ1-2; v_call: TRBV7-3; d_call: TRBD1; clone_size: NA; cdr3_aa: CASSMTGGNYGYTF; cdr3_nt: TGTGCCAGCAGCATGACAGGGGGAAACTATGGCTACACCTTC
j_call: TRBJ1-3; v_call: TRBV7-2; d_call: TRBD1; clone_size: NA; cdr3_aa: CASSQQGHTIYF; cdr3_nt: TGTGCCAGCAGCCAACAGGGGCACACCATATATTTT
j_call: TRBJ1-2; v_call: TRBV30; d_call: NA; clone_size: NA; cdr3_aa: CARQDNYGYTF; cdr3_nt: TGTGCCAGACAGGATAACTATGGCTACACCTTC
j_call: TRBJ2-3; v_call: TRBV9; d_call: TRBD2; clone_size: NA; cdr3_aa: CASSILAGGGTDTQYF; cdr3_nt: TGTGCCAGCAGCATACTAGCGGGGGGTGGCACAGATACGCAGTATTTT
j_call: TRBJ2-7; v_call: TRBV12-5; d_call: NA; clone_size: NA; cdr3_aa: CASGLVYEQYF; cdr3_nt: TGTGCTAGTGGTTTGGTCTACGAGCAGTACTTC
j_call: TRBJ2-3; v_call: TRBV27; d_call: TRBD1; clone_size: NA; cdr3_aa: CASNSGTAAGTQYF; cdr3_nt: TGTGCCAGCAACTCCGGGACAGCCGCCGGTACGCAGTATTTT
j_call: TRBJ2-2; v_call: TRBV5-5; d_call: NA; clone_size: once; cdr3_aa: CASSLGSGNTGELFF; cdr3_nt: TGTGCCAGCAGCTTGGGTTCCGGGAACACCGGGGAGCTGTTTTTT
j_call: TRBJ2-1; v_call: TRBV27; d_call: NA; clone_size: few; cdr3_aa: CASSSRSRNEQFF; cdr3_nt: TGTGCCAGCAGCTCCCGTTCCCGGAATGAGCAGTTCTTC
j_call: TRBJ1-2; v_call: TRBV30; d_call: NA; clone_size: NA; cdr3_aa: CAWSVDLNYGYTF; cdr3_nt: TGTGCCTGGAGTGTAGACCTCAACTATGGCTACACCTTC
j_call: TRBJ2-7; v_call: TRBV6-5; d_call: NA; clone_size: NA; cdr3_aa: CASSFTDPAHEQYF; cdr3_nt: TGTGCCAGCAGTTTCACGGACCCTGCCCACGAGCAGTACTTC
j_call: TRBJ1-1; v_call: TRBV5-1; d_call: NA; clone_size: NA; cdr3_aa: CASSTGFVNTEAFF; cdr3_nt: TGCGCCAGCAGCACAGGGTTCGTGAACACTGAAGCTTTCTTT
j_call: TRBJ1-6; v_call: TRBV30; d_call: NA; clone_size: NA; cdr3_aa: CAWSVQRSPLHF; cdr3_nt: TGTGCCTGGAGTGTTCAACGTTCACCCCTCCACTTT
j_call: TRBJ2-1; v_call: TRBV10-1; d_call: NA; clone_size: NA; cdr3_aa: CASSESNSNNEQFF; cdr3_nt: TGCGCCAGCAGTGAGTCGAACAGCAACAATGAGCAGTTCTTC
j_call: TRBJ2-2; v_call: TRBV29-1; d_call: TRBD1; clone_size: NA; cdr3_aa: CSVGQGNTGELFF; cdr3_nt: TGCAGCGTTGGACAGGGGAACACCGGGGAGCTGTTTTTT
j_call: TRBJ1-3; v_call: TRBV5-6; d_call: TRBD1; clone_size: NA; cdr3_aa: CASSTDRVGNTIYF; cdr3_nt: TGTGCCAGCAGCACGGACAGGGTTGGGAACACCATATATTTT
j_call: TRBJ2-5; v_call: TRBV19; d_call: TRBD1; clone_size: NA; cdr3_aa: CASSYGTGQETQYF; cdr3_nt: TGTGCCAGTAGTTACGGGACAGGACAAGAGACCCAGTACTTC
j_call: TRBJ1-4; v_call: TRBV30; d_call: NA; clone_size: NA; cdr3_aa: CAWLTVRKLFF; cdr3_nt: TGTGCCTGGTTAACCGTTCGGAAACTGTTTTTT
j_call: TRBJ1-3; v_call: TRBV7-9; d_call: NA; clone_size: NA; cdr3_aa: CASSRGGGVSGNTIYF; cdr3_nt: TGTGCCAGCAGCCGGGGCGGCGGGGTCTCTGGAAACACCATATATTTT
j_call: TRBJ2-7; v_call: TRBV6-5; d_call: NA; clone_size: NA; cdr3_aa: CASSKSGGVYEQYF; cdr3_nt: TGTGCCAGCAGTAAGTCTGGAGGGGTGTACGAGCAGTACTTC
j_call: TRBJ1-3; v_call: TRBV7-8; d_call: TRBD1; clone_size: NA; cdr3_aa: CASSLGTGGFSYGNTIYF; cdr3_nt: TGTGCCAGCAGCTTAGGGACAGGGGGCTTTAGTTATGGAAACACCATATATTTT
j_call: TRBJ2-1; v_call: TRBV5-1; d_call: TRBD2; clone_size: NA; cdr3_aa: CASSLEVATSGMGEQFF; cdr3_nt: TGCGCCAGCAGCTTGGAAGTAGCGACTAGCGGGATGGGTGAGCAGTTCTTC
j_call: TRBJ2-7; v_call: TRBV19; d_call: TRBD1; clone_size: NA; cdr3_aa: CASSPPGQGYEQYF; cdr3_nt: TGTGCCAGTAGTCCCCCGGGACAGGGCTACGAGCAGTACTTC
j_call: TRBJ1-4; v_call: TRBV4-1; d_call: NA; clone_size: NA; cdr3_aa: CASSQINRGFNEKLFF; cdr3_nt: TGCGCCAGCAGCCAGATAAACCGGGGATTTAATGAAAAACTGTTTTTT
j_call: TRBJ1-1; v_call: TRBV2; d_call: NA; clone_size: NA; cdr3_aa: CASSEYTRGTEAFF; cdr3_nt: TGTGCCAGCAGTGAATATACGCGGGGCACTGAAGCTTTCTTT
j_call: TRBJ2-2; v_call: TRBV19; d_call: NA; clone_size: NA; cdr3_aa: CASSIALGGQGELFF; cdr3_nt: TGTGCCAGTAGTATAGCCCTCGGGGGGCAGGGGGAGCTGTTTTTT
j_call: TRBJ1-1; v_call: TRBV5-6; d_call: TRBD1; clone_size: NA; cdr3_aa: CASSYLAGGLFPEAFF; cdr3_nt: TGTGCCAGCAGCTACTTAGCAGGGGGCCTGTTCCCTGAAGCTTTCTTT
j_call: TRBJ1-1; v_call: TRBV6-5; d_call: TRBD1; clone_size: NA; cdr3_aa: CASRQGQANTEAFF; cdr3_nt: TGTGCCAGCAGGCAAGGACAGGCGAACACTGAAGCTTTCTTT
j_call: TRBJ2-4; v_call: TRBV10-3; d_call: NA; clone_size: NA; cdr3_aa: CAIRPRSADGNIQYF; cdr3_nt: TGTGCCATCAGGCCCAGGAGCGCGGACGGAAACATTCAGTACTTC
j_call: TRBJ2-2; v_call: TRBV30; d_call: NA; clone_size: NA; cdr3_aa: CAWRRGSFTGELFF; cdr3_nt: TGTGCCTGGAGAAGGGGCAGCTTCACCGGGGAGCTGTTTTTT
j_call: TRBJ2-7; v_call: TRBV18; d_call: NA; clone_size: NA; cdr3_aa: CASSPAGASSYYEQYF; cdr3_nt: TGTGCCAGCTCACCGGCAGGGGCAAGCTCGTACTACGAGCAGTACTTC
j_call: TRBJ1-3; v_call: TRBV7-7; d_call: TRBD1; clone_size: NA; cdr3_aa: CASSLDRGPGNTIYF; cdr3_nt: TGTGCTAGCAGCCTGGACAGGGGGCCTGGAAACACCATATATTTT
j_call: TRBJ1-4; v_call: TRBV15; d_call: TRBD1; clone_size: NA; cdr3_aa: CATSTLQGAGEKLFF; cdr3_nt: TGTGCCACCAGCACCTTACAGGGGGCCGGGGAAAAACTGTTTTTT
j_call: TRBJ1-3; v_call: TRBV19; d_call: NA; clone_size: NA; cdr3_aa: CASSMEGFSGNTIYF; cdr3_nt: TGTGCCAGTAGTATGGAAGGGTTCTCTGGAAACACCATATATTTT
j_call: TRBJ2-7; v_call: TRBV5-1; d_call: TRBD1; clone_size: NA; cdr3_aa: CASSLARDRGYEQYF; cdr3_nt: TGCGCCAGCAGCTTGGCGAGGGACAGGGGCTACGAGCAGTACTTC
j_call: TRBJ1-4; v_call: TRBV19; d_call: NA; clone_size: NA; cdr3_aa: CASSMRGTTNEKLFF; cdr3_nt: TGTGCCAGTAGTATGCGTGGCACCACTAATGAAAAACTGTTTTTT
j_call: TRBJ1-2; v_call: TRBV7-2; d_call: NA; clone_size: NA; cdr3_aa: CASSLVAGANYGYTF; cdr3_nt: TGTGCCAGCAGCTTAGTTGCAGGGGCTAACTATGGCTACACCTTC
j_call: TRBJ2-7; v_call: TRBV27; d_call: TRBD2; clone_size: NA; cdr3_aa: CASSPASGSLYEQYF; cdr3_nt: TGTGCCAGCAGCCCCGCTAGCGGGAGCCTGTACGAGCAGTACTTC
j_call: TRBJ2-5; v_call: TRBV19; d_call: NA; clone_size: NA; cdr3_aa: CASRQGPQETQYF; cdr3_nt: TGTGCCAGTAGGCAGGGCCCCCAAGAGACCCAGTACTTC
j_call: TRBJ1-5; v_call: TRBV7-2; d_call: NA; clone_size: NA; cdr3_aa: CASSLDGGYQPQHF; cdr3_nt: TGTGCCAGCAGCCTAGACGGGGGTTATCAGCCCCAGCATTTT
j_call: TRBJ2-7; v_call: TRBV30; d_call: NA; clone_size: NA; cdr3_aa: CAWSVRLATANSYEQYF; cdr3_nt: TGTGCCTGGAGTGTACGTTTGGCGACAGCAAACTCCTACGAGCAGTACTTC
j_call: TRBJ1-2; v_call: TRBV29-1; d_call: TRBD1; clone_size: NA; cdr3_aa: CSATEPNRGSRGYTF; cdr3_nt: TGCAGCGCCACAGAACCAAACAGGGGATCTAGGGGCTACACCTTC
j_call: TRBJ1-1; v_call: TRBV6-5; d_call: TRBD1; clone_size: NA; cdr3_aa: CASSPPGTVNTEAFF; cdr3_nt: TGTGCCAGCAGTCCGCCCGGGACAGTAAACACTGAAGCTTTCTTT
j_call: TRBJ2-5; v_call: TRBV9; d_call: TRBD2; clone_size: NA; cdr3_aa: CASSERGDQETQYF; cdr3_nt: TGTGCCAGCAGCGAGCGGGGGGACCAAGAGACCCAGTACTTC
j_call: TRBJ2-7; v_call: TRBV19; d_call: TRBD1; clone_size: NA; cdr3_aa: CASSRKTGANSYEQYF; cdr3_nt: TGTGCCAGTAGTAGAAAAACAGGGGCCAACTCCTACGAGCAGTACTTC
j_call: TRBJ2-3; v_call: TRBV18; d_call: NA; clone_size: NA; cdr3_aa: CASSPPSTDTQYF; cdr3_nt: TGTGCCAGCTCACCACCAAGCACAGATACGCAGTATTTT
j_call: TRBJ2-7; v_call: TRBV5-4; d_call: NA; clone_size: NA; cdr3_aa: CASSLVGPSSYEQYF; cdr3_nt: TGTGCCAGCAGCTTGGTGGGGCCTAGCTCCTACGAGCAGTACTTC